One and the same sample provided the 23 T cell receptor beta chains below, sequenced in a study of T-cell memory formation after mild COVID-19 (dated by TCRdb to about 2021). Library creation used 5' RACE. TCRdb names Illumina NovaSeq 6000 as the instrument used. TCRdb reprocessing: public reads trimmed at Q25 with fastp, clones called with MiXCR, in-frame beta chains kept. Rows with one shared CDR3 protein collapse into an entry with the most common genes and DNA. The sample includes about 400,000 distinct CDR3 sequences, with approximately 24% observed a single time. The top ten clonotypes cover around 8.7% of the sample. The sequencing input was PBMCs or a T cell subset sorted from them (not recorded which). The origin of the receptors is an adult woman who had mild COVID-19 (a few samples of this study predate the infection). The sample titles of this study are shuffled in the database, so cell type and time point are left out; the donor was told from shared clones.

J is TRBJ2-1 and V is TRBV12-3 or TRBV12-4; tentatively, D is TRBD2 (6 bases). The CDR3 runs 13 residues. V shed 5 bases and J shed 4 bases, with 9 bases lying between them. In nucleotides, the CDR3 is TGTGCCAGCAGTGGGACTTTATACAATGAGCAGTTCTTC. Translation: CASSGTLYNEQFF.

This clonotype was seen more than once but under ten times. The chain links TRBV7-3 to TRBJ1-2; 9 bases line up with TRBD1. The CDR3 consists of 14 residues. Trimming at V came to 5 bases and at J to 6 bases, leaving 7 bases not matched to a gene. Germline V CDR1 and CDR2: SGHTA, FQGTGA. The CDR3 sequence is CASSPGTGIDGYTF. The CDR3 DNA follows: TGTGCCAGCAGCCCCGGGACAGGGATCGATGGCTACACCTTC.

This rearrangement joins TRBV19 to TRBJ2-2; perhaps TRBD1 as D (5 bases). The ends were cut back, 2 bases at V and 0 bases at J, with 7 bases in the middle. Germline values: CDR1 LNHDA, CDR2 SQIVND (reference sequence). This CDR3 comprises 15 residues. The CDR3 sequence: CASSIRTPNTGELFF. The CDR3 nucleotides read TGTGCCAGTAGTATACGGACACCGAACACCGGGGAGCTGTTTTTT.

This clonotype was counted once. The junction shows a germline mismatch at one end, possibly a read error. The chain is built from TRBV6-5 and TRBJ1-4, with D unresolved. CDR1 and CDR2 from the germline V gene are MNHEY and SVGAGI. This CDR3 comprises 14 residues. The CDR3: CASSYSPGNGKLFF. The CDR3 DNA follows: TGTGCCAGCAGTTACTCGCCTGGGAATGGAAAACTGTTTTTT.

This sequence joins TRBV7-8 and TRBJ1-1; possibly TRBD1 for D (6 bases). The CDR3 runs 15 residues. Trimming shortened V by 0 bases and J by 4 bases, and 12 bases separated the two germline ends. Germline CDR1 SGHVS, CDR2 FQNEAQ. CDR3 in amino acids: CASSLAQTGSTEAFF. CDR3 DNA sequence: TGTGCCAGCAGCTTAGCCCAGACAGGTAGCACTGAAGCTTTCTTT.

CDR3 sequence reads: CAISIRDTGELFF. CDR3 nucleotide sequence: TGTGCCATCTCTATCAGGGACACCGGGGAGCTGTTTTTT. This chain connects TRBV10-3 to TRBJ2-2; weak D call: TRBD1 (5 bases). V was shortened by 8 bases and J by 3 bases, with 10 bases between the two germline ends. The CDR3 is 13 residues long. CDR1 and CDR2 (germline): ENHRY, SYGVKD.

This clonotype was recorded a few times. CDR3 in DNA: TGTGCCAGCAGTTACTTCGGCACGTCCGGGGAGCTGTTTTTT. Amino acid sequence: CASSYFGTSGELFF. This chain joins TRBV6-5 and TRBJ2-2, with D unresolved. Germline-derived CDR1 and CDR2 are MNHEY and SVGAGI. The CDR3 has 14 residues. The V and J ends lost 1 base and 6 bases respectively, with 9 bases between them.

The rearrangement uses TRBV9 and TRBJ1-2, with 10 nucleotides matching TRBD1. CDR1 is SGDLS and CDR2 is YYNGEE in the germline V gene. The CDR3 is made up of 18 amino acids. The junction had 15 bases not matched to a gene; V was cut back by 0 bases and J by 7 bases. For the CDR3, the DNA is TGTGCCAGCAGCGTAGTAGGAGGAGGTTTGGGACAGGGGTCTGGCTACACCTTC. Amino acid sequence: CASSVVGGGLGQGSGYTF.

Points on this clonotype: A read error may account for a junction end that differs from germline. This chain uses TRBV7-7 with TRBJ2-1; 11 positions match TRBD2. CDR3 length equals 16 residues. CDR1 is SSHAT, CDR2 FNYEAQ, per germline (reference sequence). The CDR3 DNA reads as TGTGCTAGCAGCGACGCCGGGACTAGCGGCAGCAATGAGCAGTTCTTC. Translation gives CASSDAGTSGSNEQFF.

The table lists this clonotype with a few counts. This chain joins TRBV29-1 and TRBJ1-1; D uncertain. Trimming removed 4 bases at V and 0 bases at J, with 6 bases between. Germline V gene data show CDR1 as SQVTM and CDR2 as ANQGSEA. The CDR3 extends over 12 amino acids. CDR3 protein: CSVASMNTEAFF. The CDR3 nucleotides read TGCAGCGTTGCCAGCATGAACACTGAAGCTTTCTTT. The variable domain in full, with the rest retrieved from reference TRBV29-1 and TRBJ1-1, is SAVISQKPSRDICQRGTSLTIQCQVDSQVTMMFWYRQQPGQSLTLIATANQGSEATYESGFVIDKFPISRPNLTFSTLTVSNMSPEDSSIYLCSVASMNTEAFFGQGTRLTVV.

This clonotype was counted between two and nine times. The rearrangement links TRBV6-1 to TRBJ1-5, with TRBD1 matching over 7 bases. In germline, CDR1 is MNHNS, CDR2 SASEGT. The CDR3 consists of 15 residues. The ends lost 2 bases at V and 4 bases at J; junction bases unmatched: 5. CDR3 bases: TGTGCCAGCAGTGAATCCCACAGGGGAAATCAGCCCCAGCATTTT. The encoded protein is CASSESHRGNQPQHF.

The CDR3 here is CAWIGSDTEAFF. CDR3 nucleotide sequence: TGTGCCTGGATAGGGTCGGACACTGAAGCTTTCTTT. The chain links TRBV30 to TRBJ1-1, with D unclear. Germline V lookup: CDR1 GTSNPN, CDR2 SVGIG (reference sequence). This CDR3 is 12 amino acids long. The germline V and J ends were trimmed by 4 bases and 3 bases, with 9 bases remaining between them. Filled out from reference TRBV30 and TRBJ1-1, the complete variable domain reads SQTIHQWPATLVQPVGSPLSLECTVEGTSNPNLYWYRQAAGRGLQLLFYSVGIGQISSEVPQNLSASRPQDRQFILSSKKLLLSDSGFYLCAWIGSDTEAFFGQGTRLTVV.

This clonotype has just a few counts. V gene TRBV19 combines with J gene TRBJ2-7; 8 bases are a match to TRBD1. Per the germline V gene, CDR1 is LNHDA and CDR2 is SQIVND (reference sequence). The CDR3 is 14 residues long. After removal of 3 bases from V and 5 bases from J, the junction contained 6 bases not matched to a gene. The CDR3 DNA is TGTGCCAGTAGTATGGGCGACAGGGGCCACGAGCAGTACTTC. Its translation is CASSMGDRGHEQYF. The entire variable domain, with the rest obtained from reference TRBV19 and TRBJ2-7, is as follows: DGGITQSPKYLFRKEGQNVTLSCEQNLNHDAMYWYRQDPGQGLRLIYYSQIVNDFQKGDIAEGYSVSREKKESFPLTVTSAQKNPTAFYLCASSMGDRGHEQYFGPGTRLTVT.

This rearrangement joins TRBV5-6 to TRBJ2-7; 7 nucleotides agree with TRBD1. The V gene's germline CDR1 is SGHDT and CDR2 YYEEEE. The V segment lost 2 bases and the J segment 4 bases; nucleotides outside the gene matches: 12. The CDR3 consists of 16 residues. The CDR3 coding sequence is TGTGCCAGCAGCTTAACACACGGGACAGCCGGTTACGAGCAGTACTTC. Encoded protein: CASSLTHGTAGYEQYF.

This sequence joins TRBV18 and TRBJ2-7; 9 nucleotides line up with TRBD2. The CDR3 loop spans 15 amino acids. Trimming cost V 0 bases and J 7 bases; bases outside gene matches: 7. Germline V lookup: CDR1 KGHSH, CDR2 LQKENI. The CDR3 loop is CASSPPSLAGREQYF. The CDR3 nucleotides are TGTGCCAGCTCACCACCATCCCTAGCGGGAAGGGAGCAGTACTTC.

The table lists this clonotype with a few counts. This chain joins TRBV5-1 and TRBJ2-7; 7 nucleotides align to TRBD1. Germline values: CDR1 SGHRS, CDR2 YFSETQ. With V trimmed by 3 bases and J by 7 bases, 13 bases remained unmatched. CDR3 size: 15 residues. The CDR3 DNA follows: TGCGCCAGCAGCTCCTTGACAGGGACGCCGGGGGAGCAGTACTTC. This encodes CASSSLTGTPGEQYF.

This chain uses TRBV20-1 with TRBJ1-5, with 7 bases lining up with TRBD1. Looked up from germline, CDR1 is DFQATT and CDR2 is SNEGSKA (reference sequence). The CDR3 runs 15 residues. J gave up 0 bases and V 5 bases, and 7 bases lay outside the gene matches. This CDR3 is CSAQRQGVSNQPQHF. CDR3 DNA: TGCAGTGCTCAACGACAGGGCGTTAGCAATCAGCCCCAGCATTTT.

J is TRBJ2-5 and V is TRBV12-3 or TRBV12-4; TRBD1 is a possible D gene (6 bases). The CDR3 is 14 amino acids. Trimming pared 3 bases from V and 5 bases from J, leaving 13 bases between. CDR3 nucleotides: TGTGCCAGCAGTTTCCCAGGGGTTGGGGAGACCCAGTACTTC. It codes for CASSFPGVGETQYF.

The V gene is TRBV5-6, the J gene TRBJ1-4; D is uncertain. Trimming stripped 4 bases from V and 5 bases from J, with 9 bases between. CDR1 and CDR2 (germline): SGHDT, YYEEEE. This CDR3 has 13 residues. CDR3 protein: CASSARVNEKLFF. In DNA form, the CDR3 reads TGTGCCAGCAGCGCCCGGGTAAATGAAAAACTGTTTTTT.

The V call is TRBV29-1, the J call TRBJ2-1; TRBD2 might be the D (8 bases). The V and J ends lost 7 bases and 4 bases respectively, with 29 bases between them. CDR1 and CDR2 from the germline V gene are SQVTM and ANQGSEA. CDR3 length: 18 amino acids. Here the CDR3 reads CSAEGRGRRPSGYNEQFF. The CDR3 coding sequence is TGCAGCGCGGAGGGCAGGGGGAGAAGGCCTAGCGGGTACAATGAGCAGTTCTTC.

The rearrangement links TRBV24-1 to TRBJ2-3; D call uncertain. The CDR3 length is 13 residues. Germline V gene data show CDR1 as KGHDR and CDR2 as SFDVKD. V was cut by 9 bases and J by 2 bases, with 11 bases left in between. Here the CDR3 reads CATRSGATDTQYF. CDR3 in DNA: TGTGCCACCCGGTCTGGAGCCACAGATACGCAGTATTTT.

The V gene is TRBV3-1, the J gene TRBJ2-5; D is ambiguous. The CDR3 sequence is 13 residues long. V was shortened by 3 bases and J by 2 bases, with 7 bases between the two germline ends. Germline V gene data show CDR1 as LGHDT and CDR2 as YNNKEL (reference sequence). CDR3 sequence (DNA): TGTGCCAGCAGCCAGACATTACAAGAGACCCAGTACTTC. Translation gives CASSQTLQETQYF.

In its sample, this clonotype was seen a few times. The gene calls are TRBV30 and TRBJ2-5, with TRBD2 matching over 13 bases. V lost 1 base, J lost 4 bases, and 3 bases stayed unmatched. The CDR3 is 15 amino acids. Looked up from germline, CDR1 is GTSNPN and CDR2 is SVGIG (reference sequence). The CDR3 DNA reads as TGTGCCTGGAGTGAGGGACTAGCGGGGACAGAGACCCAGTACTTC. Its protein is CAWSEGLAGTETQYF.